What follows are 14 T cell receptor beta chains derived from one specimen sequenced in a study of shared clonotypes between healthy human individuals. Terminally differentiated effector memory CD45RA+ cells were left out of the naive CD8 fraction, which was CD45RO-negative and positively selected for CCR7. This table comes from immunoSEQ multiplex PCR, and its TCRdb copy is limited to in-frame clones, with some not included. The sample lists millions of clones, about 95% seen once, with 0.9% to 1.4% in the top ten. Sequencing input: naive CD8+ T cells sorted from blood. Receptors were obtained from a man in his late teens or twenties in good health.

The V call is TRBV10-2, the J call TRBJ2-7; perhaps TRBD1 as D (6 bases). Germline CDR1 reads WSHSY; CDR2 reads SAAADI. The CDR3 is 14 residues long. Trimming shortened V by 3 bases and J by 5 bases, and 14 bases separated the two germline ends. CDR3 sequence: CASSDHYTGNEQYF. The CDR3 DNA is TGCGCCAGCAGTGACCACTACACAGGGAACGAGCAGTACTTC.

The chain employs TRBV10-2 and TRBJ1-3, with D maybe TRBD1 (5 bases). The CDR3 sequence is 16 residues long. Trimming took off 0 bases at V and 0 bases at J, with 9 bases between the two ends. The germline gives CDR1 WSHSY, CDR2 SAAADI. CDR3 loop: CASSESGLTSGNTIYF. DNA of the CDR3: TGCGCCAGCAGTGAGTCGGGGCTGACCTCTGGAAACACCATATATTTT.

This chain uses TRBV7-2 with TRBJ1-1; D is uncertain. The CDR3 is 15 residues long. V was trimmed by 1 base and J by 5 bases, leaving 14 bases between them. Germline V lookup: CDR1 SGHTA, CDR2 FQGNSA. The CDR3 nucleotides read TGTGCCAGCAGCTTAGGGCACGACCCTGGGACTGAAGCTTTCTTT. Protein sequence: CASSLGHDPGTEAFF.

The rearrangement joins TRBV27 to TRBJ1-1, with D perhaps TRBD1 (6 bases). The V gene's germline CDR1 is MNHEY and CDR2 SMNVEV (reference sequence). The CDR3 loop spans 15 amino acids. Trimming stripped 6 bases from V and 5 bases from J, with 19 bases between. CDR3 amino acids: CASSDTGRGWTEAFF. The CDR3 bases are TGTGCCAGCAGCGATACAGGGCGTGGTTGGACTGAAGCTTTCTTT.

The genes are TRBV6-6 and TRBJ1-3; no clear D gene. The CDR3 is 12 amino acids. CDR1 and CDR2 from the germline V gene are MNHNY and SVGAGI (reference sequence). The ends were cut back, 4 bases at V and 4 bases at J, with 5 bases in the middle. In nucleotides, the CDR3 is TGTGCCAGCAGTTCGAACGGAAACACCATATATTTT. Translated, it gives CASSSNGNTIYF.

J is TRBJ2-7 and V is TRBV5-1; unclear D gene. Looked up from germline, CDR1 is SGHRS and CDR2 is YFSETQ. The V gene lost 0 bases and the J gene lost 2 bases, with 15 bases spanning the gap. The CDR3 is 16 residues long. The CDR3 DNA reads TGCGCCAGCAGCTTGGGAGGCCTACAGATAACCTACGAGCAGTACTTC. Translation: CASSLGGLQITYEQYF.

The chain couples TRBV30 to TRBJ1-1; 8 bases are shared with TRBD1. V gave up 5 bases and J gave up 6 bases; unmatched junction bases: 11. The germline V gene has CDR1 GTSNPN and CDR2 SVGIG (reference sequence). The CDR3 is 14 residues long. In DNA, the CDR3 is TGTGCCTGGGACGACGGACAGGGCAAACCTGAAGCTTTCTTT. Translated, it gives CAWDDGQGKPEAFF. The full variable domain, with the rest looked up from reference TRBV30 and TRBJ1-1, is SQTIHQWPATLVQPVGSPLSLECTVEGTSNPNLYWYRQAAGRGLQLLFYSVGIGQISSEVPQNLSASRPQDRQFILSSKKLLLSDSGFYLCAWDDGQGKPEAFFGQGTRLTVV.

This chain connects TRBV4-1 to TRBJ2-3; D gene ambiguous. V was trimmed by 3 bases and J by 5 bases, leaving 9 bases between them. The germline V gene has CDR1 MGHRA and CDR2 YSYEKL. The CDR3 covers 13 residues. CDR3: CASSQGIKDTQYF. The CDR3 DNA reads TGCGCCAGCAGCCAGGGGATAAAAGATACGCAGTATTTT.

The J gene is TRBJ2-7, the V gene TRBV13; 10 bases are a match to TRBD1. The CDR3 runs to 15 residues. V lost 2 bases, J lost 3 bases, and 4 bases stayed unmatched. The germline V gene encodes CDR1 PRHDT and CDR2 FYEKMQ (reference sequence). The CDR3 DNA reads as TGTGCCAGCAGCTTAAGCGGGACAGGGGTCTACGAGCAGTACTTC. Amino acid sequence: CASSLSGTGVYEQYF. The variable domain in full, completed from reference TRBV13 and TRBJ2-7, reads AAGVIQSPRHLIKEKRETATLKCYPIPRHDTVYWYQQGPGQDPQFLISFYEKMQSDKGSIPDRFSAQQFSDYHSELNMSSLELGDSALYFCASSLSGTGVYEQYFGPGTRLTVT.

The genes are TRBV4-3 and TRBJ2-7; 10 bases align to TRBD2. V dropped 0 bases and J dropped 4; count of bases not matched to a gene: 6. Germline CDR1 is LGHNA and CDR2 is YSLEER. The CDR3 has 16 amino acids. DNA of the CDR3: TGCGCCAGCAGCCAAGATAGAGGACTAGCGGCATACGAGCAGTACTTC. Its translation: CASSQDRGLAAYEQYF.

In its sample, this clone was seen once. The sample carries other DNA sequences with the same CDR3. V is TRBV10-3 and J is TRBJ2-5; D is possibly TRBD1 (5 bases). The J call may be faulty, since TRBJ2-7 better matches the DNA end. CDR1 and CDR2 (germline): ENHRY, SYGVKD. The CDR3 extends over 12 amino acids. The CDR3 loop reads CAIRTETYEQYF. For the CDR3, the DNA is TGTGCCATCAGGACAGAGACATACGAGCAGTACTTC.

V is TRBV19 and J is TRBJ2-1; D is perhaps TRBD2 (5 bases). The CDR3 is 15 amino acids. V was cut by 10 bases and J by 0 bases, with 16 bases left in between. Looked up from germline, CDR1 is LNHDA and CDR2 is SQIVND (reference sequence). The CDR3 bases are TGTGCCACTTCTACCCTGGGGAGCTCCTACAATGAGCAGTTCTTC. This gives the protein CATSTLGSSYNEQFF.

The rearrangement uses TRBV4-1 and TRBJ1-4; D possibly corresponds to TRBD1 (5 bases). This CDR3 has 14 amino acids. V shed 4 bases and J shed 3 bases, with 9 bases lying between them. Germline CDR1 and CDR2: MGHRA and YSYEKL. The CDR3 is CASSLGHSNEKLFF. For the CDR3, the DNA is TGCGCCAGCAGCCTAGGACACTCTAATGAAAAACTGTTTTTT.

The CDR3 loop is CASSFTSGGEQYF. The CDR3 region has the DNA TGTGCCAGCAGCTTTACTAGCGGGGGCGAGCAGTACTTC. The V gene is TRBV9, the J gene TRBJ2-7; 11 positions match TRBD2. V was clipped by 4 bases and J by 6 bases; unmatched bases: 3. The CDR3 sequence is 13 residues long. Germline loops: CDR1 SGDLS, CDR2 YYNGEE.